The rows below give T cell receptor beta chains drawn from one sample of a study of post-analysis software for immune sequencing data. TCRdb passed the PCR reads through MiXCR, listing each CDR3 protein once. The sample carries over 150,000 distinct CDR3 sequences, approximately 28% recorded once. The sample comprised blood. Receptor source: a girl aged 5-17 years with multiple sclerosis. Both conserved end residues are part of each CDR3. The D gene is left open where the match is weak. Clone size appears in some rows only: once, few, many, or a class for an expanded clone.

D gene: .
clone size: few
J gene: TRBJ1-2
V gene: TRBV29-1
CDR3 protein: CSVYEGLPYGYTF
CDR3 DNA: TGCAGCGTATACGAGGGCCTCCCTTATGGCTACACCTTC

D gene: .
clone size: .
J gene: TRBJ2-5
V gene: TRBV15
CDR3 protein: CATSGDVGEVETQYF
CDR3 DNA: TGTGCCACCAGCGGAGATGTAGGTGAGGTGGAGACCCAGTACTTC

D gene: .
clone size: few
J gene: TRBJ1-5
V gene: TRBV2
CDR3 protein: CASRTTRNQPQHF
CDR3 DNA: TGTGCCAGCCGGACCACACGGAATCAGCCCCAGCATTTT

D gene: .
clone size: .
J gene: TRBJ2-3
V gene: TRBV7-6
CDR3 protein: CANSLPTGTPRGDTQYF
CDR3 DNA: TGTGCCAACAGCTTACCGACCGGGACTCCTCGGGGGGATACGCAGTATTTT

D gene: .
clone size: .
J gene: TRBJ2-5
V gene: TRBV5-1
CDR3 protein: CASRASAPSETPYF
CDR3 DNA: TGCGCCAGCAGAGCTAGTGCTCCGTCAGAGACCCCGTACTTC

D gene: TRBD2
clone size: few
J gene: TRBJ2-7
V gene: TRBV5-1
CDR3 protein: CASSLRRPSGRNEQYF
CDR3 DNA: TGCGCCAGCAGCTTGCGCCGGCCTAGCGGGAGAAACGAGCAGTACTTC

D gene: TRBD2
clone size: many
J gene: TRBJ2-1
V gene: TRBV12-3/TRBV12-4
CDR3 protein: CASRPSGSSANEQFF
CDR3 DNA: TGTGCCAGCAGGCCTAGCGGGAGTTCGGCCAATGAGCAGTTCTTC

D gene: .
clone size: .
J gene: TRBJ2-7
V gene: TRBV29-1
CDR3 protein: CSVARGAGKVYEQYF
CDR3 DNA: TGCAGCGTTGCCCGGGGGGCGGGGAAGGTCTACGAGCAGTACTTC

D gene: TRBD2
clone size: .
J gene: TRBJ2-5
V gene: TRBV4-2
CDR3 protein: CASSQSPSGTYQETQYF
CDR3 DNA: TGTGCCAGCAGCCAGTCTCCTAGCGGGACTTACCAAGAGACCCAGTACTTC

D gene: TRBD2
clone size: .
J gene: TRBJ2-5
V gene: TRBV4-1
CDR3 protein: CASSQITSGSRETQYF
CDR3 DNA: TGCGCCAGCAGCCAAATAACTAGCGGGAGTCGGGAGACCCAGTACTTC

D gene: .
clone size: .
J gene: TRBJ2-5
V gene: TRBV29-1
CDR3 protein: CSVEVQQGVGQYF
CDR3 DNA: TGCAGCGTTGAAGTCCAACAGGGTGTAGGCCAGTACTTC

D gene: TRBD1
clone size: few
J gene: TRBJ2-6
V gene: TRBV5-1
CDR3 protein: CASSLSPDRLTWANVLTF
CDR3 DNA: TGCGCCAGCAGCTTGTCTCCGGACAGGTTAACCTGGGCCAACGTCCTGACTTTC

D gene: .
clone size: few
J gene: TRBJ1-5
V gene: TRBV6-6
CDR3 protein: CASSRSPQPQHF
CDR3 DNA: TGTGCCAGCAGCCGCTCTCCTCAGCCCCAGCATTTT

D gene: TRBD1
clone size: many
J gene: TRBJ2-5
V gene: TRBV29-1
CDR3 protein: CSVPNRGLETQYF
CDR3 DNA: TGCAGCGTTCCCAACAGGGGGCTAGAGACCCAGTACTTC

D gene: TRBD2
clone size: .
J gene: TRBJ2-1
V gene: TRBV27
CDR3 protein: CASSFLGRGKGEQFF
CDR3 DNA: TGTGCCAGCAGTTTCCTGGGGAGGGGAAAAGGTGAGCAGTTCTTC

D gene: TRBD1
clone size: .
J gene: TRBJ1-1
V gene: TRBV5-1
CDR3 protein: CASSLTGANTEAFF
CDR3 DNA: TGCGCCAGCAGCTTGACAGGGGCGAACACTGAAGCTTTCTTT

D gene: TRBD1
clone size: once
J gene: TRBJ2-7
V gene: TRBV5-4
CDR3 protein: CASKETGGIYEQYF
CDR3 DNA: TGTGCCAGCAAGGAAACAGGGGGAATCTACGAGCAGTACTTC

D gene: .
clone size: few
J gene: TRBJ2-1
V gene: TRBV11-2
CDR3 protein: CASRPRWVPYNEQFF
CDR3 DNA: TGTGCCAGCAGACCTCGGTGGGTACCTTACAATGAGCAGTTCTTC

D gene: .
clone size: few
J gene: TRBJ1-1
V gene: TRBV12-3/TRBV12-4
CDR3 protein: CASSSRDNTEAFF
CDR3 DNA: TGTGCCAGCAGTAGCAGAGATAACACTGAAGCTTTCTTT

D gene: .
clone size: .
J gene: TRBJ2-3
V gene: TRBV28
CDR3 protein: CASNRVTDTQYF
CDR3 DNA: TGTGCCAGCAACAGGGTTACAGATACGCAGTATTTT

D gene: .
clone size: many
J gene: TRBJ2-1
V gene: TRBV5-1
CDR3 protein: CASNSAPRSDNEQFF
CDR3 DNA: TGCGCCAGCAACTCGGCCCCTAGGTCGGACAATGAGCAGTTCTTC

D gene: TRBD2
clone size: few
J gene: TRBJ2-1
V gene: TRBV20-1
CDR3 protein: CSARDSGKSWNEQFF
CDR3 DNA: TGCAGTGCTAGAGATAGCGGGAAGTCTTGGAATGAGCAGTTCTTC

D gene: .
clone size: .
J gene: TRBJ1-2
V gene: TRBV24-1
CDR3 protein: CATADSVNYGYTF
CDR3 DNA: TGTGCCACCGCTGACAGTGTTAACTATGGCTACACCTTC

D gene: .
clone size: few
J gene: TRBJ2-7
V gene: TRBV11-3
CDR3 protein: CASSSMRDNEQYF
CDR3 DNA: TGTGCCAGCAGCTCGATGAGGGACAATGAGCAGTACTTC

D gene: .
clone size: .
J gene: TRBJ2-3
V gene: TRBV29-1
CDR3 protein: CSVGGTSNTDTQYF
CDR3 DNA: TGCAGCGTTGGAGGGACATCAAACACAGATACGCAGTATTTT

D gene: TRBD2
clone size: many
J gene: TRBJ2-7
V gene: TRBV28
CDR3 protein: CASSLLVAGAQYEQYF
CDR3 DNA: TGTGCCAGCAGTTTATTAGTAGCGGGAGCTCAGTACGAGCAGTACTTC

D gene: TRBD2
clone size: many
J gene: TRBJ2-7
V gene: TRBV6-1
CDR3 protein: CASSESGSGNEQYF
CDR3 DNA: TGTGCCAGCAGTGAATCGGGTAGCGGGAACGAGCAGTACTTC

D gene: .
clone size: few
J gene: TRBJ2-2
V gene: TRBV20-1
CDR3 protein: CSAAGRRKSDTGELFF
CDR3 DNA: TGCAGTGCCGCCGGACGCCGAAAGTCGGACACCGGGGAGCTGTTTTTT

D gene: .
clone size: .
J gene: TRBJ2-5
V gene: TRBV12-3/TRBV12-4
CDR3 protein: CASSPLPWGQETQYF
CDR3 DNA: TGTGCCAGCAGTCCGCTCCCTTGGGGCCAAGAGACCCAGTACTTC

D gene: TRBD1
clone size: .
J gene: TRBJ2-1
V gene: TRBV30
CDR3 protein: CAWTRTGPYNEQFF
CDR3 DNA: TGTGCCTGGACCCGGACAGGACCTTACAATGAGCAGTTCTTC

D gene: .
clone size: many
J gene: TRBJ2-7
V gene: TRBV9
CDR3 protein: CASSVGGVAYEQYF
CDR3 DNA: TGTGCCAGCAGCGTAGGAGGGGTTGCCTACGAGCAGTACTTC

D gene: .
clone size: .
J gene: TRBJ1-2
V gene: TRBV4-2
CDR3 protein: CASSVDSSGYTF
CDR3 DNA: TGTGCCAGCAGCGTAGACAGTAGTGGCTACACCTTC

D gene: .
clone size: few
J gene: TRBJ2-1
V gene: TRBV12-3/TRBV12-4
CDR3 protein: CASSLNWGRVNAEQFF
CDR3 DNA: TGTGCCAGCAGTTTGAATTGGGGTCGGGTGAACGCTGAGCAGTTCTTC

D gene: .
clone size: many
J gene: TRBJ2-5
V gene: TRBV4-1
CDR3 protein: CASSHAGETQYF
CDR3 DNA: TGCGCCAGCAGCCACGCGGGAGAGACCCAGTACTTC

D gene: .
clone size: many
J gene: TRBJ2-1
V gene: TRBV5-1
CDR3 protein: CASSGNGEQFF
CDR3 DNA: TGCGCCAGCAGCGGGAATGGTGAGCAGTTCTTC

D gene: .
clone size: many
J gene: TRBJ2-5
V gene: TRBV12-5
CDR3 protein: CASGLPPVQSSQETQYF
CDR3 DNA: TGTGCTAGTGGTTTGCCTCCGGTCCAGAGTTCGCAAGAGACCCAGTACTTC

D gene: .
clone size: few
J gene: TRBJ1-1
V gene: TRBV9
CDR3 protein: CASSLDGGLAEAFF
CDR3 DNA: TGTGCCAGCAGCTTAGATGGGGGGCTAGCAGAAGCTTTCTTT

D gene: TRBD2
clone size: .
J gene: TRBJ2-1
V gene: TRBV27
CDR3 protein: CASSKLAGVFNEQFF
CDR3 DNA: TGTGCCAGCAGCAAACTAGCGGGAGTTTTTAATGAGCAGTTCTTC

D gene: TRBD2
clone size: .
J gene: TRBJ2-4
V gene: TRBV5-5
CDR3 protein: CASSLNPASGQNIQYF
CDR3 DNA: TGTGCCAGCAGCTTGAACCCGGCTAGCGGTCAAAACATTCAGTACTTC

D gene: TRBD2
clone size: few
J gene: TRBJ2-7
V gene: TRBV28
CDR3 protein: CASSFPPPWEGRKSSYEQYF
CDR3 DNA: TGTGCCAGCAGTTTTCCCCCGCCCTGGGAGGGCCGAAAAAGCTCCTACGAGCAGTACTTC